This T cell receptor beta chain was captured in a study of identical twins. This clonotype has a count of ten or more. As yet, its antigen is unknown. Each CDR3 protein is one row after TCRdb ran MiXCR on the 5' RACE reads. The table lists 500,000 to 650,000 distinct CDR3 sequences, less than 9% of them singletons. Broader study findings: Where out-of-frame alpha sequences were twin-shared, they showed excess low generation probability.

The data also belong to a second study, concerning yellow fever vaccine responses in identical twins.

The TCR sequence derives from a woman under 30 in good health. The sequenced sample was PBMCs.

The DNA for the CDR3 is TGTGCCAGCAGCCCCCGGGACAGACCTTCACCCCTCCACTTT. It specifies CASSPRDRPSPLHF. The rearrangement links TRBV3-1 to TRBJ1-6, with 7 bases fitting TRBD1. Looked up from germline, CDR1 is LGHDT and CDR2 is YNNKEL (reference sequence). Germline trimming cut 4 bases from V and 9 bases from J; bases unmatched to any gene: 6. The CDR3 has 14 amino acids.